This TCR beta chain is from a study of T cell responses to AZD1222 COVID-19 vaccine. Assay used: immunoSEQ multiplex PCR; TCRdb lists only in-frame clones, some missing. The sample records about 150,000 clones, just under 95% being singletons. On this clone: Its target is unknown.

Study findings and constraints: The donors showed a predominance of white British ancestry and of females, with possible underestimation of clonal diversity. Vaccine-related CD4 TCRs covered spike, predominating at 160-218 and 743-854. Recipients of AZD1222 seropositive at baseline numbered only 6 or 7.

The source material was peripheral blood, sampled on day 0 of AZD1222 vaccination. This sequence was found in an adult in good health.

The CDR3 DNA sequence: TGTGCCTCTAGTTACCGGGACAAAATCTACAATGAGCAGTTCTTC. It is translated as CASSYRDKIYNEQFF. The chain joins TRBV10-3 to TRBJ2-1, with TRBD1 as a possible D gene (6 bases). The CDR3 is 15 residues long. Germline CDR1 reads ENHRY; CDR2 reads SYGVKD. V lost 11 bases and J lost 3, with 20 bases in between.